A selection of T cell receptor beta chains follows, all from one sample in a study of cytomegalovirus exposure and HLA in healthy donors. TCRdb's copy holds only in-frame clones and misses some; the assay was immunoSEQ multiplex PCR. The table lists about 51,000 clones. What was sequenced was PBMCs. The receptors stem from a man in his forties in good health and CMV-seropositive. Both conserved end residues are part of each CDR3. D genes are given only for firm matches.

TRBD2	TRBV5-1	TRBJ2-1	CASSFGGSSYNEQFF	TGCGCCAGCAGCTTCGGGGGGTCCTCCTACAATGAGCAGTTCTTC
TRBD1	TRBV5-1	TRBJ2-1	CASSGDRNNEQFF	TGCGCCAGCAGCGGGGACAGGAACAATGAGCAGTTCTTC
TRBD2	TRBV19	TRBJ2-1	CASTSLAGGNEQFF	TGTGCCAGTACCTCACTAGCGGGAGGTAATGAGCAGTTCTTC
TRBD2	TRBV11-1	TRBJ2-7	CASSPGLAGVGEQYF	TGTGCCAGCAGCCCAGGACTAGCGGGAGTTGGCGAGCAGTACTTC
NA	TRBV7-7	TRBJ2-5	CASSDISKTETQYF	TGTGCCAGCAGCGACATATCCAAGACGGAGACCCAGTACTTC
NA	TRBV19	TRBJ1-5	CASSISELTSSNQPQHF	TGTGCCAGTAGTATAAGCGAATTAACTTCTAGCAATCAGCCCCAGCATTTT
TRBD2	TRBV30	TRBJ2-1	CAWSGLAGRSYNEQFF	TGTGCCTGGAGTGGATTAGCGGGACGATCCTACAATGAGCAGTTCTTC
TRBD2	TRBV30	TRBJ2-5	CAWGALRTSGGLVTQYF	TGTGCCTGGGGCGCGCTAAGAACTAGCGGGGGGCTGGTGACCCAGTACTTC
NA	TRBV15	TRBJ1-2	CATSRDRGSGYTF	TGTGCCACCAGCAGAGACAGGGGCTCTGGCTACACCTTC
NA	TRBV7-2	TRBJ1-5	CASSQSRGQPQHF	TGTGCCAGCAGCCAATCGCGAGGCCAGCCCCAGCATTTT
TRBD2	TRBV9	TRBJ2-1	CASSGLAGNYEQFF	TGTGCCAGCAGCGGACTAGCGGGGAACTATGAGCAGTTCTTC
TRBD2	TRBV7-3	TRBJ2-3	CASSSRLAGGGDTQYF	TGTGCCAGCAGCTCCAGACTAGCGGGAGGGGGAGATACGCAGTATTTT
TRBD2	TRBV7-2	TRBJ2-1	CASSSPNSGGPGGREQFF	TGTGCCAGCAGCTCCCCGAATAGCGGGGGACCAGGCGGAAGGGAGCAGTTCTTC
NA	TRBV7-2	TRBJ2-3	CASGGTTDTQYF	TGTGCCAGCGGAGGAACGACAGATACGCAGTATTTT
NA	TRBV7-6	TRBJ2-2	CASSLGGDTGELFF	TGTGCCAGCAGCTTGGGGGGAGACACCGGGGAGCTGTTTTTT
NA	TRBV5-4	TRBJ2-3	CASSLSTDTQYF	TGTGCCAGCAGCCTTAGCACAGATACGCAGTATTTT
TRBD2	TRBV28	TRBJ2-5	CASSGLAVLGETQYF	TGTGCCAGTTCGGGACTAGCGGTCCTCGGGGAGACCCAGTACTTC
NA	TRBV19	TRBJ2-7	CASSGANQDEQYF	TGTGCCAGTAGTGGGGCAAATCAGGACGAGCAGTACTTC
NA	TRBV5-6	TRBJ1-5	CASSFSLGAALPQHF	TGTGCCAGCAGCTTCTCTTTGGGGGCTGCCCTGCCCCAGCATTTT
NA	TRBV7-9	TRBJ1-6	CASSEPGTLLNSPLHF	TGTGCCAGCAGCGAACCTGGGACTCTGCTTAATTCACCCCTCCACTTT
TRBD2	TRBV30	TRBJ2-7	CAWSRGGLYEQYF	TGTGCCTGGAGCCGCGGGGGGCTCTACGAGCAGTACTTC
TRBD2	TRBV10-3	TRBJ2-7	CAIRGLAGVAEQYF	TGTGCCATCAGGGGACTAGCGGGAGTGGCCGAGCAGTACTTC
TRBD2	TRBV7-7	TRBJ2-5	CASSLGASGGQETQYF	TGTGCTAGCAGCTTAGGGGCTAGCGGGGGCCAAGAGACCCAGTACTTC
NA	TRBV7-9	TRBJ1-5	CASSLSGNNQPQHF	TGTGCCAGCAGCTTATCAGGGAACAATCAGCCCCAGCATTTT
TRBD1	TRBV19	TRBJ2-3	CASWDRTSTDTQYF	TGTGCCAGTTGGGACAGGACGAGCACAGATACGCAGTATTTT
NA	TRBV5-1	TRBJ1-3	CASSLDNSGNTIYF	TGCGCCAGCAGCTTGGACAACTCTGGAAACACCATATATTTT
TRBD1	TRBV19	TRBJ2-3	CASSIGTGRKDTQYF	TGTGCCAGTAGTATAGGGACAGGGAGGAAAGATACGCAGTATTTT
TRBD2	TRBV10-3	TRBJ2-7	CAISQDRETSGPYEQYF	TGTGCCATCAGTCAAGATCGCGAGACTAGCGGGCCCTACGAGCAGTACTTC
NA	TRBV2	TRBJ1-2	CASSDWSRINYGYTF	TGTGCCAGCAGTGACTGGAGCCGTATTAACTATGGCTACACCTTC
NA	TRBV5-6	TRBJ2-7	CASSLGAIYEQYF	TGTGCCAGCAGCTTGGGGGCCATCTACGAGCAGTACTTC
NA	TRBV10-1	TRBJ2-5	CASSEGGYETQYF	TGCGCCAGCAGTGAGGGAGGGTATGAGACCCAGTACTTC
TRBD1	TRBV10-3	TRBJ1-2	CAISYSGTGGVYGYTF	TGTGCCATATCTTATTCCGGGACAGGGGGAGTGTATGGCTACACCTTC
TRBD2	TRBV4-1	TRBJ2-3	CASSPAGTSGPYTQYF	TGCGCCAGCAGCCCAGCCGGGACTAGCGGGCCTTATACGCAGTATTTT
TRBD1	TRBV29-1	TRBJ2-2	CSESRDRTNTGELFF	TGCAGCGAGAGCCGGGACAGAACGAACACCGGGGAGCTGTTTTTT